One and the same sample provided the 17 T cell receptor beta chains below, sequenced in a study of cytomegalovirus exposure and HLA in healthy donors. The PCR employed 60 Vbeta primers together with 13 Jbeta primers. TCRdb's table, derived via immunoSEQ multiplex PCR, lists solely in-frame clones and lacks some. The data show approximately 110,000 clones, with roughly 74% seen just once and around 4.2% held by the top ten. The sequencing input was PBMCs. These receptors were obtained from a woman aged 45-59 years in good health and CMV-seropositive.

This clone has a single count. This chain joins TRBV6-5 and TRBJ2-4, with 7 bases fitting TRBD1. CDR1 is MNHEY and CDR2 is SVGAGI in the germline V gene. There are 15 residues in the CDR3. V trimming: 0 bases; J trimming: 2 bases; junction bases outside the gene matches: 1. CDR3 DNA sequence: TGTGCCAGCAGTTACTCGACAGGGTCCAAAAACATTCAGTACTTC. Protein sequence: CASSYSTGSKNIQYF.

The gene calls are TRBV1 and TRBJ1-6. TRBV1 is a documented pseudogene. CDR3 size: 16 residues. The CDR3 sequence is CTSSQDRGPYNSPLHF. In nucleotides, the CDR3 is TGCACCAGCAGCCAAGATCGGGGTCCCTATAATTCACCCCTCCACTTT.

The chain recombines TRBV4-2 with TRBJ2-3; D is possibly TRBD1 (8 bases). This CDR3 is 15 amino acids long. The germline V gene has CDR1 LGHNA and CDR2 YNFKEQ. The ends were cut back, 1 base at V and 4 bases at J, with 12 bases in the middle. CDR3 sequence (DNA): TGTGCCAGCAGCCAAGCCACAGGGGGGGCAGATACGCAGTATTTT. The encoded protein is CASSQATGGADTQYF.

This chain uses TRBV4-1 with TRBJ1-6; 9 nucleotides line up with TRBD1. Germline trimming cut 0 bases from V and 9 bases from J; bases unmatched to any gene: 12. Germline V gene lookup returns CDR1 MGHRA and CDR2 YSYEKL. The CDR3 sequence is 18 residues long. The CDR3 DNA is TGCGCCAGCAGCCAAGAAAGGGGCCGGGACAGGGTTAGTTCACCCCTCCACTTT. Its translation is CASSQERGRDRVSSPLHF.

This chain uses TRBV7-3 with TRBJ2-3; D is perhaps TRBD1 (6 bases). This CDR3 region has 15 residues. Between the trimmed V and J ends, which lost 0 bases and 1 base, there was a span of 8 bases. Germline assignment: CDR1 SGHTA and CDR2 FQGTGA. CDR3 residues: CASSLTGQRTDTQYF. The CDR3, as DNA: TGTGCCAGCAGCTTAACGGGACAACGCACAGATACGCAGTATTTT.

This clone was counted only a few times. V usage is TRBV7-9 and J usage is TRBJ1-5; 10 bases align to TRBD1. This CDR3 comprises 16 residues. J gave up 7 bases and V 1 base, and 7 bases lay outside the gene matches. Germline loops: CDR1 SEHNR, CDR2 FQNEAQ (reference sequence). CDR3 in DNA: TGTGCCAGCAGCTTAGTGGGGACAGGGGCCAGGCAGCCCCAGCATTTT. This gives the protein CASSLVGTGARQPQHF.

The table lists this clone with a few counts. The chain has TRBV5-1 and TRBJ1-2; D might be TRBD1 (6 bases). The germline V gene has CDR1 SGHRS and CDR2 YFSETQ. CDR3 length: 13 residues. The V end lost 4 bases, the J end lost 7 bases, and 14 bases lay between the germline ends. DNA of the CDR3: TGCGCCAGCAGCCCCGGACAGTTGGGTGGCTACACCTTC. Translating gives CASSPGQLGGYTF.

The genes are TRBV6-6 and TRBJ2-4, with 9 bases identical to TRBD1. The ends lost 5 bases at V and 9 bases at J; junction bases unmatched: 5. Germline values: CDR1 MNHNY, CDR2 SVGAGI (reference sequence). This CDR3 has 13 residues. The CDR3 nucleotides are TGTGCCAGCAGTCCGGGACAGGGCGGCATTCAGTACTTC. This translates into CASSPGQGGIQYF.

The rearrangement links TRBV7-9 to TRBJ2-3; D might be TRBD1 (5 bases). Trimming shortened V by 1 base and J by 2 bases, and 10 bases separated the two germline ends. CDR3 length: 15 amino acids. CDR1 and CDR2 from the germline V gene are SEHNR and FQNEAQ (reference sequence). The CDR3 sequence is CASSLGAGLTDTQYF. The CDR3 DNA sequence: TGTGCCAGCAGCTTAGGGGCAGGGCTCACAGATACGCAGTATTTT.

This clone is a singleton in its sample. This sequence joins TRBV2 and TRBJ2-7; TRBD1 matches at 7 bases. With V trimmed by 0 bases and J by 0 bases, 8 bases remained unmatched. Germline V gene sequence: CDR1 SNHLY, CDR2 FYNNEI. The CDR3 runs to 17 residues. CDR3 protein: CASSEAEGQPFSYEQYF. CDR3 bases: TGTGCCAGCAGTGAAGCAGAGGGACAGCCGTTCTCCTACGAGCAGTACTTC.

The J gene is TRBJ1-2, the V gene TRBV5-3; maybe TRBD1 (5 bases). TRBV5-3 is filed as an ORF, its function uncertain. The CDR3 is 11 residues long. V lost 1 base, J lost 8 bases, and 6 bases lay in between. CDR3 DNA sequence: TGTGCCAGAAGCTTGTGGGGCGGCTACACCTTC. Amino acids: CARSLWGGYTF.

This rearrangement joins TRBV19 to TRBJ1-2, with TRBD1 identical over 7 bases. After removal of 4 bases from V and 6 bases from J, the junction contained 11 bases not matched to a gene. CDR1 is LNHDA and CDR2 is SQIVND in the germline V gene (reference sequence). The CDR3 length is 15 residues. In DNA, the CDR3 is TGTGCCAGTAGTAGAAACACAGGGGAGAGAAATGGCTACACCTTC. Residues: CASSRNTGERNGYTF.

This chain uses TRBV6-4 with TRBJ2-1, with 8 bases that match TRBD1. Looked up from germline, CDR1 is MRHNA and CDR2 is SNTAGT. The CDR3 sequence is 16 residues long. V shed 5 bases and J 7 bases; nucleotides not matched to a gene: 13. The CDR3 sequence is CASSKQGASDLNEQFF. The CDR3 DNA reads TGTGCCAGCAGTAAGCAGGGGGCGTCTGATTTAAATGAGCAGTTCTTC.

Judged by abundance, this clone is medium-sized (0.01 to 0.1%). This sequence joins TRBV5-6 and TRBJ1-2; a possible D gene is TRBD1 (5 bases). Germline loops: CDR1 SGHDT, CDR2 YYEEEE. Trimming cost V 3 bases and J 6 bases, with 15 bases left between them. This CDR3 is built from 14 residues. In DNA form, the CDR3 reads TGTGCCAGCAGCTCAGACAGATGGTCGGATGGCTACACCTTC. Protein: CASSSDRWSDGYTF.

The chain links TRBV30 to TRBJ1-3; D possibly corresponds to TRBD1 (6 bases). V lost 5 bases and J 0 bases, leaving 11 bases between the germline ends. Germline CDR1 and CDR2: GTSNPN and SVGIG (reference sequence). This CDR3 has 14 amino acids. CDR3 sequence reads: CAWGQSFSGNTIYF. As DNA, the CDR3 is TGTGCCTGGGGACAGAGCTTCTCTGGAAACACCATATATTTT.

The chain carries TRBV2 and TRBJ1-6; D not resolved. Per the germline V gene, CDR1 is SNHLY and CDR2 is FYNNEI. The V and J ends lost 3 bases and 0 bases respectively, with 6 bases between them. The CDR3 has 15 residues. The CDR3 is CASSDTSSYNSPLHF. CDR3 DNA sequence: TGTGCCAGCAGTGACACAAGCTCCTATAATTCACCCCTCCACTTT.

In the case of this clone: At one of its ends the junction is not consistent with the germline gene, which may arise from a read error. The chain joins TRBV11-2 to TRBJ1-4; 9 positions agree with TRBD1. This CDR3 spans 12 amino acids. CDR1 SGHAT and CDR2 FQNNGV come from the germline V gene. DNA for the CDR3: TGTGCCAGCAGCTTACGGGGGGACAGGGTAATTTTT. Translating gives CASSLRGDRVIF.